This TCR beta chain was sequenced for a study of CD8+ T cells in alopecia areata. In the study overall: At a dose of 5 to 10 mg twice daily, oral tofacitinib was given to treated patients.

General study results and limits: Scalp clonality and expanded CD8+ clones among the top 100 fell significantly with tofacitinib. Lesional scalp, notably in alopecia totalis/universalis, had clonality above that of normal scalp.

Extraction of RNA preceded its reverse transcription into cDNA, which served as the sequencing template. Data came from immunoSEQ multiplex PCR; TCRdb stores just in-frame clones and leaves some out. The sample shows 270,000 or so clones, more than 45% of them seen only once. Treatment indicated: oral pan-JAK inhibitor, 5-10 mg twice daily. This clone has just one count. Its antigen is unknown. Sequenced here: CD4+ T cells sorted from blood, sampled at week 24, from a patient treated with tofacitinib. The TCR sequence derives from a human donor with alopecia areata.

As DNA, the CDR3 is TGCGCCAGCAGCAGGGACAGGGGCGGGAACACTGAAGCTTTCTTT. This gives the protein CASSRDRGGNTEAFF. V is TRBV5-1 and J is TRBJ1-1; 10 nucleotides line up with TRBD1. Losses at the gene ends were 4 bases for V and 1 base for J; bases not matched to a gene: 4. This CDR3 has 15 residues. CDR1 and CDR2 from the germline V gene are SGHRS and YFSETQ.